This TCR beta chain emerged from a study of a mutant IDH1 vaccine in newly diagnosed glioma (dated by TCRdb to the early 2020s). With regard to the full study: Vaccination started 4-6 weeks after radiotherapy alone, or was given together with temozolomide cycles in the groups whose treatment included chemotherapy. For exploratory analyses, longitudinal TCRB deep sequencing was carried out in about two dozen treated patients wherever samples were available. The roughly 33 treated patients were roughly 62% male and roughly 40% female, with a mean age of around 40 years. The week-35 safety follow-up was designated visit V12, and the week-47 end of study was designated visit V13. Six visits were used for peripheral blood collection: V03 (baseline), V05, V07, V10, V12 and V13. Prior to enrollment, patients had been given standard therapy consisting of radiotherapy alone, temozolomide alone, or radiochemotherapy with temozolomide, with the combination given to most patients.

The investigation overall reported the following: Availability determined which PBMC samples were chosen for TCRB deep sequencing. Vaccine-induced immune responses across multiple MHC alleles were detected in approximately 93% of patients. Pseudoprogression appeared unrelated to alterations in the top peripheral T cell clonotypes detected by TCRB sequencing. The authors stated that sample limitations prevented analyses of patient blood samples from being reproduced.

The time point label, as the study defines it: week 47, end of study. Each vaccine dose, consisting of 300 ug of a 20-mer mutant IDH1 peptide in Montanide, was administered subcutaneously with topical imiquimod. Across visits V03 through V10, patients got a total of eight vaccinations, given in weeks 1, 3, 5, 7, 11, 15, 19 and 23. All donors had newly diagnosed IDH1-mutant astrocytomas of WHO grade 3 or 4 that showed loss of nuclear ATRX. The samples were drawn from NOA16, a multicentre, single-arm, open-label phase I trial in Germany that tested a mutant IDH1 peptide vaccine in humans for the first time. Genomic DNA for TCRB sequencing was extracted from EDTA blood using the DNeasy Blood and Tissue Kit. Libraries were made using the immunoSEQ multiplex PCR assay. Rearranged TCR beta chain sequences were amplified with the hsTCRB Kit following the manufacturer's protocol. Sequencing of TCRB libraries was carried out on an Illumina MiSeq. Processing in the source paper ran as follows. Demultiplexing, trimming and gene mapping were performed with the kit vendor's proprietary platform. TCRdb re-hosts the immuneACCESS table, in-frame sequences only. Its copies lack some clones; in the studies checked, an unresolved V gene accounts for under half of them, and the cause for the rest is not known. That table gives V, J and clone size, and the DNA gave D and trimming. The sample has roughly 25,000 clones on record, about four fifths of them singletons. The ten top clones hold under 4% of the sample.

About this clone itself: There is no known antigen for this receptor. The sample holds no much larger clone one base away, and base qualities are not on file.

Counted from cysteine to phenylalanine, this CDR3 has 15 amino acids. Only the CDR3 part of the read is kept: 45 bases, read in frame from the first base. Between the V and J ends, shortened by 6 bases and 1 base respectively, the junction contains 16 bases. Looking up the germline V gene yields CDR1 SGHRS and CDR2 YFSETQ. The source material was PBMCs, sampled from a glioma patient whose treatment included an IDH1 peptide vaccine. This sequence was found in a man aged 40-55 years with glioma. Some clones in this sample may be carry-over from other donors' samples. The rearrangement joined TRBV5-1 to TRBJ1-1, with no confidently assigned D gene. The DNA reads TGCGCCAGCACCCTCGATCCGGCAGGGAACACTGAAGCTTTCTTT. Protein translation: CASTLDPAGNTEAFF.